What follows are 24 T cell receptor beta chains derived from one specimen sequenced in a study of blood T cell repertoires in COVID-19. Only in-frame clones appear in the TCRdb table, and some are missing; sequencing was by immunoSEQ multiplex PCR. Of fewer than 85,000 clones in the sample, around 90% were seen once. Sequencing was performed on peripheral blood. These receptors were taken from a human donor in a cohort sampled during active COVID-19.

This clone appeared once. V usage is TRBV15 and J usage is TRBJ1-2; D call uncertain. Trimming stripped 4 bases from V and 0 bases from J, with 15 bases between. Germline assignment: CDR1 LNHNV and CDR2 YYDKDF (reference sequence). The CDR3 is 16 residues long. The CDR3 is CATSKRLGAANYGYTF. In nucleotides, the CDR3 is TGTGCCACCAGCAAAAGATTGGGCGCCGCTAACTATGGCTACACCTTC.

V and J are TRBV11-2 and TRBJ1-6; tentatively, D is TRBD1 (6 bases). The CDR3 runs to 18 residues. V gave up 4 bases and J gave up 8 bases, with 24 bases separating them. Looked up from germline, CDR1 is SGHAT and CDR2 is FQNNGV. The CDR3 reads CASSSGTHPTNLYSPLHF. The CDR3 region has the DNA TGTGCCAGCAGCTCAGGGACACATCCGACCAACCTTTATTCACCCCTCCACTTT.

The V call is TRBV6-2 or TRBV6-3, the J call TRBJ1-2, with 7 bases lining up with TRBD1. Germline lookup yields CDR1 MNHEY and CDR2 SVGEGT. CDR3 length: 14 residues. Trimming cost V 3 bases and J 6 bases; bases outside gene matches: 7. CDR3 in amino acids: CASSYTRQGDGYTF. The DNA for the CDR3 is TGTGCCAGCAGTTATACTCGCCAGGGGGATGGCTACACCTTC.

V gene TRBV19 combines with J gene TRBJ1-1, with a tentative D call TRBD1 (5 bases). CDR1 and CDR2 (germline): LNHDA, SQIVND (reference sequence). The V end was cut by 0 bases, the J end by 0 bases, with 8 bases between. The CDR3 totals 15 residues. The CDR3 here is CASSIDHRLNTEAFF. The DNA of the CDR3 is TGTGCCAGTAGTATAGATCACAGGCTGAACACTGAAGCTTTCTTT.

This chain uses TRBV2 with TRBJ1-5, with TRBD1 as a possible D gene (6 bases). V was cut by 1 base and J by 4 bases, with 14 bases left in between. The length of the CDR3 is 16 residues. The germline gives CDR1 SNHLY, CDR2 FYNNEI. CDR3: CASSEGRHRANQPQHF. Written as DNA, the CDR3 is TGTGCCAGCAGTGAAGGTCGTCACAGGGCAAATCAGCCCCAGCATTTT.

The chain links TRBV27 to TRBJ2-7; perhaps TRBD2 as D (7 bases). The length of the CDR3 is 15 residues. V lost 6 bases to trimming and J lost 5 bases, with 20 bases between them. Germline CDR1 MNHEY, CDR2 SMNVEV (reference sequence). CDR3 loop: CASRLPGGATHEQYF. DNA of the CDR3: TGTGCCAGCAGGCTCCCTGGGGGGGCCACCCACGAGCAGTACTTC.

The DNA for the CDR3 is TGTGCCAGCAGCCAAGACAGGGGTTATGGCTACACCTTC. Translated: CASSQDRGYGYTF. The chain couples TRBV4-2 to TRBJ1-2; the D gene is possibly TRBD1 (6 bases). V lost 0 bases and J 5 bases, leaving 7 bases between the germline ends. Germline lookup yields CDR1 LGHNA and CDR2 YNFKEQ. This CDR3 is 13 amino acids long.

The V and J genes are TRBV7-8 and TRBJ1-5, with D perhaps TRBD1 (5 bases). Deletions cut 2 bases from V and 1 base from J, with 15 bases between. The germline gives CDR1 SGHVS, CDR2 FQNEAQ. There are 17 residues in the CDR3. CDR3 bases: TGTGCCAGCAGCTTATCCAGGGAAGGGCGAAGCAATCAGCCCCAGCATTTT. Translated, it gives CASSLSREGRSNQPQHF. Full variable domain (rest looked up from reference TRBV7-8 and TRBJ1-5): GAGVSQSPRYKVAKRGQDVALRCDPISGHVSLFWYQQALGQGPEFLTYFQNEAQLDKSGLPSDRFFAERPEGSVSTLKIQRTQQEDSAVYLCASSLSREGRSNQPQHFGDGTRLSIL.

A few counts support this clone. The same CDR3 arises from other DNA sequences in this sample as well. V usage is TRBV19 and J usage is TRBJ1-1; TRBD1 might be the D (6 bases). The germline V gene encodes CDR1 LNHDA and CDR2 SQIVND (reference sequence). This CDR3 comprises 12 residues. With 5 bases removed from V and 5 bases from J, the gap between germline ends came to 9 bases. The CDR3 is CASSLTGTEAFF. The CDR3 region has the DNA TGTGCCAGTAGTCTTACAGGGACTGAAGCTTTCTTT.

The chain is built from TRBV27 and TRBJ1-2, with 8 bases aligning to TRBD1. CDR1 MNHEY and CDR2 SMNVEV come from the germline V gene (reference sequence). This CDR3 region has 14 residues. Trimming removed 6 bases from V and 4 bases from J; junction bases left unmatched: 7. The CDR3 DNA sequence: TGTGCCAGCAGCCAAGGACAGGGACTCTATGGCTACACCTTC. Protein sequence: CASSQGQGLYGYTF.

The chain is built from TRBV7-3 and TRBJ2-7; 10 nucleotides align to TRBD1. V was pared by 3 bases and J by 7 bases, with 6 bases of the junction left unmatched. Germline CDR1 reads SGHTA; CDR2 reads FQGTGA. The CDR3 loop spans 14 amino acids. The CDR3 region has the DNA TGTGCCAGCAGCTTGGGACAGGGGAGAGGTGAGCAGTACTTC. Its protein product is CASSLGQGRGEQYF.

J is TRBJ1-3 and V is TRBV7-8; 7 bases fit TRBD1. Germline-derived CDR1 and CDR2 are SGHVS and FQNEAQ. This CDR3 has 16 residues. J was trimmed by 2 bases and V by 5 bases; bases with no gene match: 9. This chain's CDR3 is CASSKYRGSPGNTIYF. CDR3 DNA sequence: TGTGCCAGCAGCAAGTACAGGGGATCACCTGGAAACACCATATATTTT.

The J gene is TRBJ2-3, the V gene TRBV5-3; TRBD2 aligns across 9 bases. TRBV5-3 counts as an open reading frame of uncertain function. This CDR3 contains 16 residues. With 4 bases clipped from V and 1 base from J, the junction kept 7 bases outside the gene matches. The CDR3 here is CARSPERGDRTDTQYF. For the CDR3, the DNA is TGTGCCAGAAGCCCCGAGCGGGGGGACCGCACAGATACGCAGTATTTT.

This chain joins TRBV6-4 and TRBJ2-2; TRBD2 is a possible D gene (6 bases). The germline V gene has CDR1 MRHNA and CDR2 SNTAGT. CDR3 size: 14 residues. Trimming took off 2 bases at V and 6 bases at J, with 10 bases between the two ends. Here the CDR3 reads CASSDGGGSGELFF. DNA for the CDR3: TGTGCCAGCAGTGACGGTGGAGGGTCCGGGGAGCTGTTTTTT.

The rearrangement uses TRBV29-1 and TRBJ1-2; 10 nucleotides line up with TRBD1. The CDR3 covers 15 residues. Trimming cost V 6 bases and J 8 bases; bases outside gene matches: 15. CDR1 is SQVTM, CDR2 ANQGSEA, per germline. In DNA, the CDR3 is TGCAGCGTGATCGGGGAGCGACAGGGGGCCTGGGGCTACACCTTC. Protein: CSVIGERQGAWGYTF.

This clone was counted once. The chain recombines TRBV3-1 (or the pseudogene TRBV3-2) with TRBJ2-7, with TRBD1 matching over 7 bases. This CDR3 is 15 amino acids long. CDR1 LGHDT and CDR2 YNNKEL come from the germline V gene (reference sequence). V lost 4 bases, J lost 2 bases, and 8 bases stayed unmatched. The CDR3, as DNA: TGTGCCAGCAGCCTGACCGGGACAGCTACCTACGAGCAGTACTTC. It is translated as CASSLTGTATYEQYF.

The genes are TRBV6-5 and TRBJ1-1; D is unresolved. This CDR3 contains 11 residues. Trimming took 7 bases from V and 3 from J, leaving 6 bases between them. Germline V gene lookup returns CDR1 MNHEY and CDR2 SVGAGI. The CDR3 here is CASKRDTEAFF. The CDR3 bases are TGTGCCAGCAAACGGGACACTGAAGCTTTCTTT.

The chain couples TRBV14 to TRBJ2-7, with 7 bases matching TRBD1. The length of the CDR3 is 15 residues. Trimming cost V 2 bases and J 2 bases; bases outside gene matches: 6. The germline gives CDR1 SGHDN, CDR2 FVKESK. The CDR3 loop is CASSQLGQRTYEQYF. The CDR3 DNA is TGTGCCAGCAGCCAACTGGGACAGAGAACCTACGAGCAGTACTTC.

The genes are TRBV5-6 and TRBJ2-7; D is possibly TRBD1 (5 bases). Germline V gene lookup returns CDR1 SGHDT and CDR2 YYEEEE. This CDR3 has 12 residues. Trimming left V 4 bases short and J 3 bases short, with 8 bases between. For the CDR3, the DNA is TGTGCCAGCAGCCAAACAGGCTACGAGCAGTACTTC. Protein sequence: CASSQTGYEQYF.

The genes are TRBV7-9 and TRBJ2-7; tentatively, D is TRBD1 (5 bases). Trimming shortened V by 1 base and J by 6 bases, and 13 bases separated the two germline ends. Germline values: CDR1 SEHNR, CDR2 FQNEAQ (reference sequence). The CDR3 extends over 14 amino acids. CDR3 in amino acids: CASSLGQGTREQYF. Here the CDR3 DNA reads TGTGCCAGCAGCTTAGGGCAGGGAACCCGCGAGCAGTACTTC. Full variable domain (remainder filled in from reference TRBV7-9 and TRBJ2-7): DTGVSQNPRHKITKRGQNVTFRCDPISEHNRLYWYRQTLGQGPEFLTYFQNEAQLEKSRLLSDRFSAERPKGSFSTLEIQRTEQGDSAMYLCASSLGQGTREQYFGPGTRLTVT.

The rearrangement joins TRBV27 to TRBJ2-1; a weak D match, TRBD1 (6 bases). The CDR3 covers 14 residues. V dropped 5 bases and J dropped 0 bases, with 8 bases sitting between them. Germline V CDR1 and CDR2: MNHEY, SMNVEV (reference sequence). The DNA of the CDR3 is TGTGCCAGCAGTAGGGGGAGCTCCTACAATGAGCAGTTCTTC. Protein product: CASSRGSSYNEQFF.

This chain links TRBV7-2 with TRBJ2-7; no firm D call. Between the trimmed V and J ends, which lost 4 bases and 5 bases, there was a span of 12 bases. Germline V gene sequence: CDR1 SGHTA, CDR2 FQGNSA. The CDR3 is 13 residues long. The CDR3 DNA follows: TGTGCCAGCAGCTCCCCCGTTACGGACGAGCAGTACTTC. Residues: CASSSPVTDEQYF. The whole variable domain, remainder taken from reference TRBV7-2 and TRBJ2-7, is GAGVSQSPSNKVTEKGKDVELRCDPISGHTALYWYRQSLGQGLEFLIYFQGNSAPDKSGLPSDRFSAERTGGSVSTLTIQRTQQEDSAVYLCASSSPVTDEQYFGPGTRLTVT.

CDR3 in DNA: TGCAGCGCCGTTCTAGGGGCTTCCCCTTTAGATAATGAAAAACTGTTTTTT. Protein sequence: CSAVLGASPLDNEKLFF. The chain uses TRBV29-1 and TRBJ1-4; D is perhaps TRBD1 (5 bases). Trimming pared 7 bases from V and 4 bases from J, leaving 25 bases between. The germline gives CDR1 SQVTM, CDR2 ANQGSEA. CDR3 length equals 17 residues.

The chain carries TRBV7-6 and TRBJ2-7; tentatively, D is TRBD2 (6 bases). CDR1 SGHVS and CDR2 FNYEAQ come from the germline V gene. This CDR3 spans 15 amino acids. Trimming removed 5 bases from V and 2 bases from J, with 16 bases in between. This CDR3 is CASSPQGPGAYEQYF. CDR3 nucleotide sequence: TGTGCCAGCAGCCCCCAGGGCCCGGGGGCCTACGAGCAGTACTTC.